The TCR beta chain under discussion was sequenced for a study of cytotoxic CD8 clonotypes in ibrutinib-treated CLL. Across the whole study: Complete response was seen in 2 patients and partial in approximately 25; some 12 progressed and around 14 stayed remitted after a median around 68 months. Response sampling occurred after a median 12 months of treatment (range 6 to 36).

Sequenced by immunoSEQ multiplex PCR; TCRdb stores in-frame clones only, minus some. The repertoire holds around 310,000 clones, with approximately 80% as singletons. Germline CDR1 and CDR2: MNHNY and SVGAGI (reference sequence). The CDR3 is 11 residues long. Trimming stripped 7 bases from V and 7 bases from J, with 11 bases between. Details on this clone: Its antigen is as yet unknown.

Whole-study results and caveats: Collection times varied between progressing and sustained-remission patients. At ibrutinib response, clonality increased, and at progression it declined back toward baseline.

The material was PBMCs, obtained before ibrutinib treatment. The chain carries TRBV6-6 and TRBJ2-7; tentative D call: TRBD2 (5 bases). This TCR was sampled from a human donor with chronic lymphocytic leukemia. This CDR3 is CASTSSGEQYF. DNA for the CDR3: TGTGCCAGCACCAGCTCGGGGGAGCAGTACTTC.